Below are 18 T cell receptor beta chains sequenced from a single sample in a study of shared clonotypes between healthy human individuals. Data came from immunoSEQ multiplex PCR; TCRdb stores just in-frame clones and leaves some out. This sample carries about 580,000 clones, roughly 98% of them seen once, and the ten largest clones take 0.3%. Naive CD8 cells were CD45RO-negative, positively selected for CCR7, excluding terminally differentiated effector memory CD45RA+ cells. The sample taken for sequencing was naive CD8+ T cells sorted from blood. The receptors stem from a man aged 25 to 40 in good health.

The J gene is TRBJ2-2, the V gene TRBV29-1; the D gene is possibly TRBD1 (6 bases). The CDR3 sequence is 12 residues long. With 6 bases removed from V and 6 bases from J, the gap between germline ends came to 11 bases. The germline V gene has CDR1 SQVTM and CDR2 ANQGSEA. The CDR3: CSVAQGAGELFF. For the CDR3, the DNA is TGCAGCGTGGCACAGGGCGCCGGGGAGCTGTTTTTT.

Comment on this clone: Compared with germline, one end of the junction differs, possibly owing to a read error. The chain has TRBV7-7 and TRBJ2-3, with 9 bases lining up with TRBD1. Germline values: CDR1 SSHAT, CDR2 FNYEAQ (reference sequence). The CDR3 has 15 amino acids. This CDR3 reads CASSSGTGLQVVQYF. The CDR3 bases are TGTGCTAGCAGCTCCGGGACAGGGCTACAAGTGGTGCAGTATTTT.

The genes are TRBV7-9 and TRBJ1-1, with TRBD1 matching 7 bases. The CDR3 totals 12 residues. J was trimmed by 6 bases and V by 5 bases; bases with no gene match: 3. Germline loops: CDR1 SEHNR, CDR2 FQNEAQ (reference sequence). The CDR3 nucleotides are TGTGCCAGCAGCCGCCAGGGGGCTGAAGCTTTCTTT. Amino acid sequence: CASSRQGAEAFF.

The chain combines TRBV7-8 with TRBJ2-3; D perhaps matches TRBD2 (6 bases). The CDR3 loop spans 13 amino acids. Germline CDR1 and CDR2: SGHVS and FQNEAQ. With 3 bases removed from V and 7 bases from J, the gap between germline ends came to 11 bases. The CDR3 reads CASSLAGMNTQYF. CDR3 in DNA: TGTGCCAGCAGCTTGGCGGGAATGAATACGCAGTATTTT.

This chain links TRBV28 with TRBJ1-2; no clear D gene. V was cut by 3 bases and J by 8 bases, with 10 bases left in between. CDR1 and CDR2 from the germline V gene are MDHEN and SYDVKM. The CDR3 is made up of 12 amino acids. Here the CDR3 reads CASSLDLRGYTF. Here the CDR3 DNA reads TGTGCCAGCAGTTTGGACCTTCGGGGCTACACCTTC.

In its sample, this clone was seen once. The chain joins TRBV30 to TRBJ2-5; a possible D gene is TRBD2 (5 bases). The CDR3 is 14 amino acids. Germline-derived CDR1 and CDR2 are GTSNPN and SVGIG (reference sequence). CDR3 sequence reads: CSQKRASRGETQYF. CDR3 sequence (DNA): TGTTCTCAAAAACGGGCTAGCCGCGGAGAGACCCAGTACTTC.

The V and J genes are TRBV9 and TRBJ1-5; D gene unclear. This CDR3 spans 15 amino acids. Germline lookup yields CDR1 SGDLS and CDR2 YYNGEE. V shed 4 bases and J shed 4 bases, with 15 bases lying between them. This CDR3 is CASSPHLDLNQPQHF. CDR3 bases: TGTGCCAGCAGCCCACATTTGGACCTAAATCAGCCCCAGCATTTT.

This clone appeared a single time. The chain couples TRBV27 to TRBJ2-3, with 11 bases matching TRBD2. The germline gives CDR1 MNHEY, CDR2 SMNVEV (reference sequence). CDR3 size: 17 residues. J gave up 2 bases and V 4 bases, and 8 bases lay outside the gene matches. The CDR3 reads CASSSLLAGGPTDTQYF. CDR3 DNA: TGTGCCAGCAGTTCCCTTCTAGCGGGAGGACCCACAGATACGCAGTATTTT.

On this clone itself: Other DNA sequences within the sample encode an identical CDR3. CDR3 coding DNA: TGTGCCAGCAGCTTGGGGGGAGGTGAGCAGTTCTTC. This translates into CASSLGGGEQFF. V usage is TRBV5-4 and J usage is TRBJ2-1; D perhaps matches TRBD2 (6 bases). The germline gives CDR1 SGHNT, CDR2 YYREEE (reference sequence). V was cut by 0 bases and J by 9 bases, with 7 bases left in between. The CDR3 loop spans 12 amino acids.

The chain is built from TRBV11-2 and TRBJ2-3; D is uncertain. Per the germline V gene, CDR1 is SGHAT and CDR2 is FQNNGV. V was shortened by 0 bases and J by 0 bases, with 13 bases between the two germline ends. The CDR3 is 17 residues long. CDR3 protein: CASSLDTTALSTDTQYF. In DNA, the CDR3 is TGTGCCAGCAGCTTAGACACTACCGCCCTTAGCACAGATACGCAGTATTTT.

The CDR3 loop is CASSLSRLNTEAFF. CDR3 nucleotides: TGTGCCAGCAGTTTATCGAGACTGAACACTGAAGCTTTCTTT. The rearrangement links TRBV27 to TRBJ1-1; D is unclear. CDR1 and CDR2 (germline): MNHEY, SMNVEV (reference sequence). The CDR3 consists of 14 residues. Trimming removed 0 bases at V and 0 bases at J, with 5 bases between.

This chain joins TRBV9 and TRBJ2-2; D unclear. V lost 2 bases and J lost 3, with 5 bases in between. CDR1 is SGDLS and CDR2 is YYNGEE in the germline V gene. This CDR3 has 13 amino acids. CDR3 in DNA: TGTGCCAGCAGCGTCCCCGACACCGGGGAGCTGTTTTTT. Translation: CASSVPDTGELFF.

This clone was counted a single time. The chain carries TRBV15 and TRBJ1-1; D is uncertain. This CDR3 region has 12 residues. Germline V gene sequence: CDR1 LNHNV, CDR2 YYDKDF (reference sequence). V gave up 0 bases and J gave up 5 bases, with 4 bases separating them. The CDR3 is CATSRDRTEAFF. The CDR3 nucleotides are TGTGCCACCAGCAGAGATAGGACTGAAGCTTTCTTT.

This clone was observed once. This chain links TRBV14 with TRBJ2-5; no clear D. Germline CDR1 and CDR2: SGHDN and FVKESK. This CDR3 has 15 residues. V dropped 1 base and J dropped 3 bases, with 12 bases sitting between them. CDR3 sequence (DNA): TGTGCCAGCAGCCAAGGTTGGCAGCAAAAAGAGACCCAGTACTTC. Protein sequence: CASSQGWQQKETQYF.

The rearrangement links TRBV14 to TRBJ2-5, with a possible D match to TRBD1 (5 bases). V dropped 5 bases and J dropped 7 bases, with 20 bases sitting between them. This CDR3 comprises 15 residues. Germline V CDR1 and CDR2: SGHDN, FVKESK. CDR3 in amino acids: CASSYLLDKTGTQYF. Written as DNA, the CDR3 is TGTGCCAGCAGCTACTTGTTGGACAAGACTGGGACCCAGTACTTC.

The rearrangement links TRBV13 to TRBJ2-1; 14 bases agree with TRBD2. The germline CDR1 and CDR2 sequences are PRHDT and FYEKMQ (reference sequence). The J segment lost 7 bases and the V segment lost 1 base, leaving 6 bases of the junction unmatched. CDR3 length: 17 residues. In nucleotides, the CDR3 is TGTGCCAGCAGCTTAGAAGCCCGACTAGCGGGGGGGAATGAGCAGTTCTTC. It specifies CASSLEARLAGGNEQFF.

The chain employs TRBV29-1 and TRBJ1-2, with D tentatively TRBD1 (5 bases). V lost 3 bases and J lost 3, with 8 bases in between. The CDR3 is 12 residues long. Germline loops: CDR1 SQVTM, CDR2 ANQGSEA. The CDR3 spells CSVEGPDYGYTF. The CDR3 DNA follows: TGCAGCGTTGAGGGACCCGACTATGGCTACACCTTC.

The gene calls are TRBV15 and TRBJ2-3; D is perhaps TRBD2 (6 bases). Germline values: CDR1 LNHNV, CDR2 YYDKDF (reference sequence). V lost 4 bases and J lost 0, with 14 bases in between. The CDR3 contains 16 residues. CDR3 region: CATSTRDSPSTDTQYF. The CDR3 bases are TGTGCCACCAGCACCAGGGACTCGCCAAGCACAGATACGCAGTATTTT.